The present TCR beta chain was sequenced within a study of Ad26.COV2.S vaccination and SARS-CoV-2 variants. The CDR3 is 12 amino acids. From germline, CDR1 is MNHNY and CDR2 SVGAGI (reference sequence). V shed 6 bases, J shed 8 bases, and the junction held 6 bases outside the gene matches. Treatment: roughly 18 received Ad26.COV2.S at low or high dose, single or two shots; about five received placebo; per-sample allocation not given. The study sampled participants on day 63 after the first vaccine or placebo injection. What was given as vaccine was an Ad26 vector encoding Wuhan-strain SARS-CoV-2 spike. The protocol was immunoSEQ multiplex PCR, while the TCRdb copy is restricted to in-frame clones and leaves out a portion. The sample holds roughly 350,000 clones; less than 90% are singletons and the top ten take 6.4%.

The sequence was obtained from a person aged 18-60 years who received the Ad26.COV2.S COVID-19 vaccine or a placebo. The J gene is TRBJ1-2, the V gene TRBV6-6; 7 bases agree with TRBD1. Sequencing was performed on peripheral blood, taken in a trial of Ad26.COV2.S vaccine versus placebo. The CDR3 is CASRGTAGGYTF. In DNA, the CDR3 is TGTGCCAGCAGAGGGACAGCGGGAGGCTACACCTTC.